This T cell receptor (beta chain) was observed in a study of blood T cells in healthy people across ages. Study-wide results and caveats: Long-lived donors carried more naive CD4+ cells and greater diversity than aged donors. With naive T cell percentage, TCR beta diversity showed a strong correlation.

The authors ran a second PCR of about 6 to 11 cycles using a sample-barcoded 5' primer and a J-beta primer mix. Every cDNA molecule bore a tag from a template-switch adaptor containing 12 random nucleotides. TCRdb passed the 5' RACE reads through MiXCR, listing each CDR3 protein once. The table has under 2,000,000 distinct CDR3 sequences, roughly 52% seen once. Trimming removed 0 bases from V and 5 bases from J, with 2 bases in between. Germline V gene lookup returns CDR1 MNHNY and CDR2 SVGAGI (reference sequence). The CDR3 covers 12 residues. This clonotype was counted only a few times. Its antigen is unknown.

The chain employs TRBV6-6 and TRBJ2-1; unclear D gene. This clonotype was sampled from a woman between 35 and 50 years old in good health. The sample consisted of blood. The CDR3 region is CASSYSHNEQFF. CDR3 DNA sequence: TGTGCCAGCAGTTACTCTCACAATGAGCAGTTCTTC.